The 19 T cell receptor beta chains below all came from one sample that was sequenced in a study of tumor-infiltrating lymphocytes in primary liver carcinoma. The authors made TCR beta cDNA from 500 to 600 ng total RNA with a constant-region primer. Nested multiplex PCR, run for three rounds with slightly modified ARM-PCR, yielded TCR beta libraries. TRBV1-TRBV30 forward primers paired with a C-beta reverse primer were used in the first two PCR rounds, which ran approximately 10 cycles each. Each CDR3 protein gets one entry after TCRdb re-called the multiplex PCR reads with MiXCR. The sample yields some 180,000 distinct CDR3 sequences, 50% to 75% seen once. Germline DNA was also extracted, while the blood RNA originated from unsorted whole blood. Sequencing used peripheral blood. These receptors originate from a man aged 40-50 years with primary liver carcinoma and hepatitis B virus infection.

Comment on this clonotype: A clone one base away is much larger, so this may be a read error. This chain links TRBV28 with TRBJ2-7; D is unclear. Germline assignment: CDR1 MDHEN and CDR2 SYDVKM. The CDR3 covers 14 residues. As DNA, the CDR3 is TGTGCCAGCACTTTATCGATGATCCTCTACGAGCAGTACTTC. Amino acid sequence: CASTLSMILYEQYF.

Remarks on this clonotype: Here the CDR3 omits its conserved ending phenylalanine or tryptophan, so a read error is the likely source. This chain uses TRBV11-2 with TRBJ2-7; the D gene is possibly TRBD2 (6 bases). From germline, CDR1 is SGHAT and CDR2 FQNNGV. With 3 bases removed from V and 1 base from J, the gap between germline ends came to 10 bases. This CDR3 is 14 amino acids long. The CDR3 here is CASSFCGKSYEQYS. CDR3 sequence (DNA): TGTGCCAGCAGCTTCTGCGGGAAGTCCTACGAGCAGTACTCC.

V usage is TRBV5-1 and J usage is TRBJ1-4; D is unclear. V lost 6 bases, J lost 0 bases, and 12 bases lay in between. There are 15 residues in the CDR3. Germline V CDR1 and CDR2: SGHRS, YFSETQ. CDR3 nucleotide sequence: TGCGCCAGCAAGGTCACAACCGCAACTAATGAAAAACTGTTTTTT. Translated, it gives CASKVTTATNEKLFF. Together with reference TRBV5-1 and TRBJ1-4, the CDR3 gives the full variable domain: KAGVTQTPRYLIKTRGQQVTLSCSPISGHRSVSWYQQTPGQGLQFLFEYFSETQRNKGNFPGRFSGRQFSNSRSEMNVSTLELGDSALYLCASKVTTATNEKLFFGSGTQLSVL.

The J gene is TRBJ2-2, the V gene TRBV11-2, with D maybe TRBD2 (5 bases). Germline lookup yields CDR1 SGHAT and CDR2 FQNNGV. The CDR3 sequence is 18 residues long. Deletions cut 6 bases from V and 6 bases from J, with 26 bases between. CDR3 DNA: TGTGCCAGCAGTGCGACCACTCTCGGCGGGCGTGAGGCCGGGGAGCTGTTTTTT. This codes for CASSATTLGGREAGELFF. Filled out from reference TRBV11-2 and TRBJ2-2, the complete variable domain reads EAGVAQSPRYKIIEKRQSVAFWCNPISGHATLYWYQQILGQGPKLLIQFQNNGVVDDSQLPKDRFSAERLKGVDSTLKIQPAKLEDSAVYLCASSATTLGGREAGELFFGEGSRLTVL.

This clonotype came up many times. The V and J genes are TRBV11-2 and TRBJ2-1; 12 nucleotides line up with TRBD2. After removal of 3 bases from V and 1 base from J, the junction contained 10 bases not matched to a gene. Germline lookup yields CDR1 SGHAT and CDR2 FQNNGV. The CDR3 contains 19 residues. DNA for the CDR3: TGTGCCAGCAGCTTTTGGGCTAGCGGGAGGGGGGGGTCCTACAATGAGCAGTTCTTC. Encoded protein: CASSFWASGRGGSYNEQFF.

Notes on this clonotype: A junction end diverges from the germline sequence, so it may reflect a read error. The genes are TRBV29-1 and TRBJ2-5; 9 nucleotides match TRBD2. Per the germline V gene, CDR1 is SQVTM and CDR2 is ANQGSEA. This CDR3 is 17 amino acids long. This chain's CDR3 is CSLETGETSGGWDTQYF. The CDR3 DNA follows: TGCAGCCTTGAAACGGGGGAGACTAGCGGAGGGTGGGATACCCAGTACTTC.

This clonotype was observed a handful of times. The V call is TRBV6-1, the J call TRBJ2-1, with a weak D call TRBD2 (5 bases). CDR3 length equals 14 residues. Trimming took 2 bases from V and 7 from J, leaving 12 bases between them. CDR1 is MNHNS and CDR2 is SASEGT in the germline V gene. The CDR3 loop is CASSETGSGNEQFF. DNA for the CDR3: TGTGCCAGCAGTGAAACGGGATCTGGAAATGAGCAGTTCTTC.

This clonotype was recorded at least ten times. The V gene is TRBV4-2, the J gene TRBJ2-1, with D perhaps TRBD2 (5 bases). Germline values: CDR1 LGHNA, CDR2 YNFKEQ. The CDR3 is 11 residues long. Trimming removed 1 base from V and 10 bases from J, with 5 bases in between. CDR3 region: CASSQGGEQFF. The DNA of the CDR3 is TGTGCCAGCAGCCAAGGAGGGGAGCAGTTCTTC.

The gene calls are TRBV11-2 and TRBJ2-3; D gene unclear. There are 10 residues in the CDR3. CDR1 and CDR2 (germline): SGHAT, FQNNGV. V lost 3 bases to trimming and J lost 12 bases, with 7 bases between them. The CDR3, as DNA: TGTGCCAGCAGCTTTTTTACACAGTATTTT. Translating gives CASSFFTQYF.

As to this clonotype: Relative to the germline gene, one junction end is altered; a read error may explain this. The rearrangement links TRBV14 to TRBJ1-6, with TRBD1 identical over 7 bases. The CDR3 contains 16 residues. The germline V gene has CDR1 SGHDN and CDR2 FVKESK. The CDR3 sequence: CASTQPGQSYNSPLHF. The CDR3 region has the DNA TGTGCCAGCACCCAACCGGGACAGAGTTATAATTCACCCCTCCACTTT.

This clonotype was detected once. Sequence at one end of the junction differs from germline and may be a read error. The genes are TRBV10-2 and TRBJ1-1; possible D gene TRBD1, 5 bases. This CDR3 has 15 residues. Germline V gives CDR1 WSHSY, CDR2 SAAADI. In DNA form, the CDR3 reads TGCGCCAGCAGTGAGTCGAGCGGGGGAAACAGTGAAGCTTTCTTT. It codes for CASSESSGGNSEAFF.

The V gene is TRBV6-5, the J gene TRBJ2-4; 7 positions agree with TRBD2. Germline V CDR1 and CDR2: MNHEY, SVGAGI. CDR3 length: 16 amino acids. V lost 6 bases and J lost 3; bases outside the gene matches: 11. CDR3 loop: CASSPAGTIGKNIQYF. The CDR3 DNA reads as TGTGCCAGCAGCCCCGCCGGGACTATAGGCAAAAACATTCAGTACTTC.

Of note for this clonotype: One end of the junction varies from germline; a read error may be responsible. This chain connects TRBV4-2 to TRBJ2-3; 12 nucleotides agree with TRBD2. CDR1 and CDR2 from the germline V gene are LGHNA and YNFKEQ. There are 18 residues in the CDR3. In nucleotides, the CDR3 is TGTACCAGCAGCCAAGGAAGCTTTCTAGCGGGAGGGTCAGATACGCAGTATTTT. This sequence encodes CTSSQGSFLAGGSDTQYF.

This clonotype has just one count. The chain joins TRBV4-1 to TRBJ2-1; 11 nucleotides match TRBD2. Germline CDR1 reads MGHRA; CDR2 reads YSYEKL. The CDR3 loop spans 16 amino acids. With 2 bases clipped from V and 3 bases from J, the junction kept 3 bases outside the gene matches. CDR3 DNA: TGCGCCAGCAGCCAATCCCTAGCGGGAGGCTACAATGAGCAGTTCTTC. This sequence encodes CASSQSLAGGYNEQFF.

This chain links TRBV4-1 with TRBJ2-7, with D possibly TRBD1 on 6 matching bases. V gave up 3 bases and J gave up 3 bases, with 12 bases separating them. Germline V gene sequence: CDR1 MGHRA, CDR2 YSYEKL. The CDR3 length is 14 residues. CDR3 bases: TGCGCCAGCAGCCACTCCGGGGACATCTACGAGCAGTACTTC. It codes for CASSHSGDIYEQYF.

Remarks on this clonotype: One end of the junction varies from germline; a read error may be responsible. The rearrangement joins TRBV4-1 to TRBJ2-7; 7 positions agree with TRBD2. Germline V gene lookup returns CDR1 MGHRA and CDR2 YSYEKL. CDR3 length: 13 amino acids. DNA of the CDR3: TGCGTCAGCAGCCCGGGAGGCACCTACGAGCAGTACTTC. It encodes CVSSPGGTYEQYF.

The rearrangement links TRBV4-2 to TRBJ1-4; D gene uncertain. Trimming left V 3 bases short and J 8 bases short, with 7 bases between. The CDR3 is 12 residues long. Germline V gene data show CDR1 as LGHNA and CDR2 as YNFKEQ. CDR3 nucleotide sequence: TGTGCCAGCAGCCACGCAGAGGAAAAACTGTTTTTT. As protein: CASSHAEEKLFF.

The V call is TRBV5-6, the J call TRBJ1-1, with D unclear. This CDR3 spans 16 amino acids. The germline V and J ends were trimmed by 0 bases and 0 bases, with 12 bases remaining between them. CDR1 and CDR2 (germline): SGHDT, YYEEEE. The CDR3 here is CASSLGPSTLNTEAFF. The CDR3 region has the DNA TGTGCCAGCAGCTTGGGGCCATCAACTCTGAACACTGAAGCTTTCTTT.

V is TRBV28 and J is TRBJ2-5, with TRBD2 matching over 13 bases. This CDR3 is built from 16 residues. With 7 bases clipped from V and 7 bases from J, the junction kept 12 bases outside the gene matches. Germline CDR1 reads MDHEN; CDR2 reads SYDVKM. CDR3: CASTPVGLAGAGTQYF. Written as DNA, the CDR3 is TGTGCCAGCACTCCCGTCGGACTAGCGGGAGCTGGGACCCAGTACTTC.